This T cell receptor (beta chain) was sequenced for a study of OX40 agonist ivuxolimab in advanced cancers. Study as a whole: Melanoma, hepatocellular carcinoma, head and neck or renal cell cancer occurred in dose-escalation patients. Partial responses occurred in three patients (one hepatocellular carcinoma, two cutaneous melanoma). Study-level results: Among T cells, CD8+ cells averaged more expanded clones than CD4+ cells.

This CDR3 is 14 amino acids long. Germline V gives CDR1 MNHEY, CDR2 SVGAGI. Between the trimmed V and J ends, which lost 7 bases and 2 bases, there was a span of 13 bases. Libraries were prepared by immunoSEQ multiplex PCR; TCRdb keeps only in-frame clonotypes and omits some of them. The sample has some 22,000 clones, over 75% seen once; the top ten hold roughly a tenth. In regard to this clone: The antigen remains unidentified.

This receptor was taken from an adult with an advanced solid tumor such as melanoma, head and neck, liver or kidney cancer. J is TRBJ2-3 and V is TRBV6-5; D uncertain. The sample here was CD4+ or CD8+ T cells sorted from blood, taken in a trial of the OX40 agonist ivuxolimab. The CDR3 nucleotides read TGTGCCAGCAAACCGGGCTCCGACACAGATACGCAGTATTTT. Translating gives CASKPGSDTDTQYF.